The rows below give T cell receptor beta chains drawn from one sample of a study of T-cell reconstitution after alpha-beta-depleted transplantation in children. TCRdb re-called the PCR reads with MiXCR, one entry per CDR3 protein. The table has 700,000 to 950,000 distinct CDR3 sequences, roughly 15% seen once. This material consisted of PBMCs, mostly from graft donor cells, taken 360 days after TCRalphabeta/CD19-depleted stem cell transplant. The receptor set was obtained from a male patient younger than 18 who had a stem cell transplant for acute lymphoblastic leukemia, so the T cells may come from the graft donor. Both conserved end residues are part of each CDR3. D genes are given only for firm matches. Size is stated for part of the rows, as once, few or many counts, or as a class when the clone is expanded.

d_gene,abundance,v_gene,j_gene,CDR3aa,CDR3nt
TRBD1,-,TRBV7-8,TRBJ1-1,CASSLMGQVNTEAFF,TGTGCCAGCAGCTTAATGGGACAGGTTAACACTGAAGCTTTCTTT
TRBD2,-,TRBV4-1,TRBJ2-3,CASSQAGLVTSDTQYF,TGCGCCAGCAGCCAAGCCGGACTAGTCACTTCAGATACGCAGTATTTT
-,-,TRBV4-2,TRBJ1-1,CASSNPGAAQTTEAFF,TGTGCCAGCAGCAACCCAGGGGCCGCCCAGACCACTGAAGCTTTCTTT
-,-,TRBV19,TRBJ2-3,CASSMLREVGDTQYF,TGTGCCAGTAGTATGTTGCGGGAAGTAGGAGATACGCAGTATTTT
TRBD2,-,TRBV11-1,TRBJ2-1,CASSLGTSGRVRDNEQFF,TGTGCCAGCAGCTTAGGAACTAGCGGGAGGGTAAGAGACAATGAGCAGTTCTTC
-,-,TRBV6-2/TRBV6-3,TRBJ2-1,CASSLGVTGDWDEQFF,TGTGCCAGCAGCCTTGGGGTTACGGGAGATTGGGATGAGCAGTTCTTC
-,few,TRBV29-1,TRBJ1-2,CSVKAGRGYGYTF,TGCAGCGTGAAGGCAGGGCGCGGCTATGGCTACACCTTC
-,-,TRBV6-5,TRBJ1-1,CASSRGGQGTEAFF,TGTGCCAGCAGTCGGGGAGGCCAAGGCACTGAAGCTTTCTTT
TRBD2,-,TRBV5-1,TRBJ2-7,CASSLNLAGQEQYF,TGCGCCAGCAGCTTGAATCTAGCGGGTCAGGAGCAGTACTTC
-,many,TRBV7-2,TRBJ1-5,CASSLASNQPQHF,TGTGCCAGCAGCTTAGCTAGCAATCAGCCCCAGCATTTT